These T cell receptor beta chains were read from a single sample in a study of siplizumab effects on memory and regulatory T cells. TCRdb's table, derived via immunoSEQ multiplex PCR, lists solely in-frame clones and lacks some. Of roughly 100,000 clones in the sample, about 93% are singletons; the top ten hold 1.1%. The sequenced sample was CD4+ T cells sorted from blood. The source of these receptors is a human donor in good health. Both conserved end residues are part of each CDR3. Each record gives: D gene, clone size, V gene, J gene, CDR3 length, CDR3 protein, CDR3 DNA. A D gene is named only where the DNA matches it firmly. A row's size may be missing; if present it is once, few, many or a size class.

TRBD2	NA	TRBV25-1	TRBJ2-7	16	CASSESGTSGYYEQYF	TGTGCCAGCAGTGAATCCGGGACTAGCGGATACTACGAGCAGTACTTC
NA	NA	TRBV6-1	TRBJ1-5	13	CASSSRGNQPQHF	TGTGCCAGCAGTAGCAGGGGCAATCAGCCCCAGCATTTT
TRBD1	NA	TRBV4-1	TRBJ2-3	15	CASSATGTGGITQYF	TGCGCCAGCAGCGCCACCGGGACAGGGGGCATCACGCAGTATTTT
TRBD2	once	TRBV15	TRBJ2-1	17	CAAPGLAGLVSYNEQFF	TGTGCCGCACCGGGACTAGCGGGACTAGTCTCCTACAATGAGCAGTTCTTC
NA	NA	TRBV11-2	TRBJ2-1	14	CASSLMGGSGEQFF	TGTGCCAGCAGCTTAATGGGTGGATCAGGTGAGCAGTTCTTC
NA	NA	TRBV5-6	TRBJ2-7	14	CASSRRQEGYEQYF	TGTGCCAGCAGCCGGCGACAGGAGGGGTACGAGCAGTACTTC
NA	NA	TRBV6-6	TRBJ2-3	15	CASSPSGRTTDTQYF	TGTGCCAGCAGTCCCTCGGGCAGAACTACAGATACGCAGTATTTT
TRBD1	NA	TRBV9	TRBJ1-2	13	CASSGQTGYGYTF	TGTGCCAGCAGCGGGCAGACAGGGTATGGCTACACCTTC
NA	NA	TRBV6-4	TRBJ1-1	14	CASSVDRRNTEAFF	TGTGCCAGCAGTGTCGACAGGAGGAACACTGAAGCTTTCTTT
NA	NA	TRBV5-1	TRBJ1-1	13	CASSLPGRTEAFF	TGCGCCAGCAGCTTACCGGGAAGGACTGAAGCTTTCTTT
TRBD2	NA	TRBV7-2	TRBJ2-1	15	CASSSSGGSYNEQFF	TGTGCCAGCAGCTCCAGCGGGGGGTCCTACAATGAGCAGTTCTTC
TRBD1	NA	TRBV19	TRBJ2-1	16	CASRVPYRGDGDEQFF	TGTGCCAGTAGGGTACCATACAGGGGAGACGGGGATGAGCAGTTCTTC
TRBD1	NA	TRBV30	TRBJ1-5	14	CAWNKGQGNQPQHF	TGTGCCTGGAACAAGGGACAGGGTAATCAGCCCCAGCATTTT
TRBD1	NA	TRBV25-1	TRBJ1-5	14	CASSADRSNQPQHF	TGTGCCAGCAGTGCGGACAGGAGCAATCAGCCCCAGCATTTT
NA	NA	TRBV4-1	TRBJ1-1	15	CASSQGSSRPTEAFF	TGCGCCAGCAGCCAAGGGTCGTCGAGGCCGACTGAAGCTTTCTTT
TRBD1	NA	TRBV15	TRBJ2-2	17	CATSRDPGGRGYGELFF	TGTGCCACCAGCAGAGATCCTGGCGGCAGGGGGTATGGGGAGCTGTTTTTT
NA	NA	TRBV5-6	TRBJ2-1	17	CASSSIIRDNSYNEQFF	TGTGCCAGCAGCTCAATAATCCGGGACAACTCCTACAATGAGCAGTTCTTC
NA	NA	TRBV15	TRBJ1-1	12	CATSRGAREAFF	TGTGCCACCAGCAGAGGGGCCCGTGAAGCTTTCTTT
TRBD2	once	TRBV6-6	TRBJ2-3	16	CASRGLVSGGPDTQYF	TGTGCCAGCAGGGGACTAGTGTCGGGTGGCCCAGATACGCAGTATTTT
TRBD2	NA	TRBV9	TRBJ2-1	18	CASSPGLAGDRIYNEQFF	TGTGCCAGTTCCCCGGGACTAGCGGGAGACCGTATCTACAATGAGCAGTTCTTC
NA	NA	TRBV18	TRBJ2-5	11	CASSPGETQYF	TGTGCCAGCTCACCTGGTGAGACCCAGTACTTC
TRBD2	NA	TRBV2	TRBJ2-7	15	CASRALATSSYEQYF	TGTGCCAGCAGGGCACTAGCGACCAGCTCCTACGAGCAGTACTTC
TRBD1	NA	TRBV19	TRBJ2-7	14	CASSTPGQVYEQYF	TGTGCCAGTAGCACGCCGGGACAGGTATACGAGCAGTACTTC
NA	NA	TRBV6-5	TRBJ1-6	11	CASSSLGPLHF	TGTGCCAGCAGTTCCCTGGGACCCCTCCACTTT